The 10 T cell receptor beta chains listed next were all sequenced from one sample in a study of blood T cell repertoires in COVID-19. Some clones are missing from TCRdb's copy, which holds only in-frame ones; the method was immunoSEQ multiplex PCR. The sample has some 90,000 clones, roughly nine tenths seen once. Sequences were obtained from peripheral blood. These receptors were obtained from a man aged 50-60 years with acute or convalescent COVID-19.

The chain couples TRBV5-4 to TRBJ2-1, with no clear D. V was pared by 0 bases and J by 6 bases, with 10 bases between. The CDR3 consists of 14 residues. Germline V gene lookup returns CDR1 SGHNT and CDR2 YYREEE (reference sequence). The DNA for the CDR3 is TGTGCCAGCAGCTTGGGTCCTAACTCCAATGAGCAGTTCTTC. Amino acid sequence: CASSLGPNSNEQFF.

This rearrangement joins TRBV9 to TRBJ2-2; D gene unclear. V gave up 3 bases and J gave up 7 bases, with 13 bases separating them. Germline V lookup: CDR1 SGDLS, CDR2 YYNGEE. The CDR3 has 14 residues. CDR3 DNA sequence: TGTGCCAGCAGCGCCATTCAGTTTGGCGGGGAGCTGTTTTTT. Translating gives CASSAIQFGGELFF.

This chain uses TRBV19 with TRBJ1-2; TRBD1 agrees at 8 bases. There are 17 residues in the CDR3. Germline loops: CDR1 LNHDA, CDR2 SQIVND (reference sequence). The ends lost 5 bases at V and 4 bases at J; junction bases unmatched: 15. The CDR3 DNA is TGTGCCAGTAGTCCGCGTACAGGACAGGGATCGTTCTATGGCTACACCTTC. Translated: CASSPRTGQGSFYGYTF.

This clone came up a few times. This sequence joins TRBV10-1 and TRBJ1-5; 7 nucleotides agree with TRBD1. Germline V CDR1 and CDR2: WNHNN, SYGVQD (reference sequence). V lost 7 bases, J lost 1 base, and 10 bases stayed unmatched. This CDR3 is 16 amino acids long. DNA for the CDR3: TGCGCCAGCAACAGACAGGGCCTCAGGAGCAATCAGCCCCAGCATTTT. Translated: CASNRQGLRSNQPQHF.

This chain connects TRBV5-1 to TRBJ1-1; maybe TRBD1 (6 bases). Germline V gene lookup returns CDR1 SGHRS and CDR2 YFSETQ. The V end was cut by 5 bases, the J end by 5 bases, with 7 bases between. This CDR3 is 11 amino acids long. The CDR3 sequence: CASRDSTEAFF. CDR3 DNA: TGCGCCAGCAGGGACAGTACTGAAGCTTTCTTT.

The chain links TRBV30 to TRBJ2-3, with TRBD1 identical over 9 bases. The ends lost 5 bases at V and 11 bases at J; junction bases unmatched: 11. Germline CDR1 and CDR2: GTSNPN and SVGIG (reference sequence). The CDR3 consists of 13 residues. As DNA, the CDR3 is TGTGCCTGGGGCGGGACAGGGTCCCCTGGGCAGTATTTT. This translates into CAWGGTGSPGQYF.

This clone has only one observation. The J gene is TRBJ2-3, the V gene TRBV5-1; TRBD2 matches at 9 bases. CDR1 and CDR2 (germline): SGHRS, YFSETQ. The length of the CDR3 is 18 residues. Unmatched junction bases numbered 17, after V lost 0 bases and J lost 9 bases. DNA for the CDR3: TGCGCCAGCAGCTTGGTGCAGGGGTTAGCGGGGGCCCCCACGACGCAGTATTTT. Protein: CASSLVQGLAGAPTTQYF.

The rearrangement uses TRBV7-2 and TRBJ1-6; tentative D call: TRBD1 (5 bases). The CDR3 contains 15 residues. Germline V CDR1 and CDR2: SGHTA, FQGNSA. The germline V and J ends were trimmed by 5 bases and 6 bases, with 14 bases remaining between them. As DNA, the CDR3 is TGTGCCAGCAGCAGCCGACAGTCTGGTAATTCACCCCTCCACTTT. Its protein product is CASSSRQSGNSPLHF.

This rearrangement joins TRBV7-6 to TRBJ1-6; D is perhaps TRBD1 (6 bases). The CDR3 runs to 14 residues. Germline CDR1 and CDR2: SGHVS and FNYEAQ. The V end was cut by 2 bases, the J end by 10 bases, with 12 bases between. The CDR3 DNA follows: TGTGCCAGCAGCTTACGGCCAGGGGAATCACCCCTCCACTTT. It specifies CASSLRPGESPLHF.

This clone was recorded once. The rearrangement links TRBV7-2 to TRBJ2-1, with D perhaps TRBD2 (7 bases). CDR3 length: 16 residues. Trimming took 2 bases from V and 2 from J, leaving 13 bases between them. The germline gives CDR1 SGHTA, CDR2 FQGNSA. Written as DNA, the CDR3 is TGTGCCAGCAGCTTATTGGGGGGGCGACCCTACAATGAGCAGTTCTTC. Translated: CASSLLGGRPYNEQFF.